These 30 T cell receptor beta chains share one sample of origin, sequenced in a study of T cell repertoires in cytomegalovirus infection. Each CDR3 protein gets one entry after TCRdb re-called the reads with MiXCR. The profile shows around 450,000 distinct CDR3 sequences, under 40% of them singletons. The sequenced sample was PBMCs. These receptors all stem from a human donor in good health (CMV status not recorded). Some clones in this sample may be carry-over from other donors' samples.

The chain is built from TRBV5-1 and TRBJ2-7; D might be TRBD1 (6 bases). The V and J ends lost 0 bases and 3 bases respectively, with 10 bases between them. The CDR3 runs 14 residues. Looked up from germline, CDR1 is SGHRS and CDR2 is YFSETQ. The CDR3 DNA is TGCGCCAGCAGCTTGGCGGACAGATTCTACGAGCAGTACTTC. Its translation: CASSLADRFYEQYF.

Worth noting for this clonotype: A much larger clone is a single base away; this may be a read error. The gene calls are TRBV7-2 and TRBJ2-7; D remains ambiguous. The CDR3 has 13 amino acids. Germline V CDR1 and CDR2: SGHTA, FQGNSA. V lost 4 bases and J lost 6, with 13 bases in between. The CDR3 here is CASSCNSGFEQYF. CDR3 DNA sequence: TGTGCCAGCAGCTGTAACAGTGGTTTCGAGCAGTACTTC.

This clonotype came up a few times. This sequence joins TRBV12-3 or TRBV12-4 and TRBJ1-6; TRBD1 matches 7 bases. CDR3 size: 16 residues. Trimming removed 3 bases from V and 6 bases from J; junction bases left unmatched: 8. The CDR3 is CASSFGAGGSNSPLHF. The CDR3 DNA follows: TGTGCCAGCAGTTTTGGGGCAGGGGGGTCTAATTCACCCCTCCACTTT.

Points on this clonotype: Mismatch with germline at one junction end may stem from a read error. The chain recombines TRBV2 with TRBJ2-7; D is uncertain. The CDR3 is made up of 13 amino acids. Per germline, CDR1 SNHLY and CDR2 FYNNEI. CDR3 nucleotide sequence: TGTGCCCGCAGTGAAAGGATAACCTACGAGCAGTACTTC. Protein: CARSERITYEQYF.

The chain employs TRBV2 and TRBJ2-6; a possible D gene is TRBD2 (5 bases). This CDR3 contains 18 residues. CDR1 is SNHLY, CDR2 FYNNEI, per germline. Trimming removed 3 bases from V and 2 bases from J, with 17 bases in between. The CDR3 protein is CASSDPGKGPPGANVLTF. CDR3 sequence (DNA): TGTGCCAGCAGTGACCCGGGAAAGGGCCCCCCTGGGGCCAACGTCCTGACTTTC.

In this sample, this clonotype turned up a few times. V is TRBV12-3 or TRBV12-4 and J is TRBJ2-7; 7 bases match TRBD1. The CDR3 extends over 15 amino acids. V shed 4 bases and J 1 base; nucleotides not matched to a gene: 7. CDR3 amino acids: CASSSARQGSYEQYF. The CDR3 nucleotides are TGTGCCAGCAGTTCCGCCCGACAGGGATCCTACGAGCAGTACTTC.

The chain joins TRBV7-2 to TRBJ2-3, with D possibly being TRBD1 or TRBD2 (5 bases each). The CDR3 has 15 residues. V was cut by 1 base and J by 0 bases, with 8 bases left in between. CDR1 is SGHTA, CDR2 FQGNSA, per germline. The CDR3 DNA follows: TGTGCCAGCAGCTTAGTCGGGGCAAGCACAGATACGCAGTATTTT. Protein product: CASSLVGASTDTQYF.

The V and J genes are TRBV19 and TRBJ2-7; D unclear. V lost 5 bases and J lost 4, with 15 bases in between. This CDR3 is built from 14 residues. Per the germline V gene, CDR1 is LNHDA and CDR2 is SQIVND (reference sequence). In DNA form, the CDR3 reads TGTGCCAGTAGTCCAACAGTTACCGGATACGAGCAGTACTTC. It codes for CASSPTVTGYEQYF.

The sample holds a few counts of this clonotype. The chain joins TRBV11-2 to TRBJ2-7, with D possibly matching TRBD2 (6 bases). This CDR3 spans 13 amino acids. Germline V gives CDR1 SGHAT, CDR2 FQNNGV. Trimming pared 0 bases from V and 6 bases from J, leaving 9 bases between. The CDR3 spells CASSLDLGGEQYF. The DNA for the CDR3 is TGTGCCAGCAGCTTAGATCTCGGGGGCGAGCAGTACTTC.

Concerning this clonotype: Just one base apart from a much larger clone, this may be a read error. The chain carries TRBV6-5 and TRBJ1-3; 7 positions agree with TRBD1. The junction had 11 bases not matched to a gene; V was cut back by 6 bases and J by 0 bases. From germline, CDR1 is MNHEY and CDR2 SVGAGI. The CDR3 is made up of 17 amino acids. This CDR3 is CASRNRQGMISGNTIYF. As DNA, the CDR3 is TGTGCCAGCAGAAATCGACAGGGAATGATCTCTGGAAACACCATATATTTT.

The chain uses TRBV18 and TRBJ2-7, with D hard to call. This CDR3 has 16 amino acids. V was pared by 2 bases and J by 0 bases, with 14 bases between. Germline V gene lookup returns CDR1 KGHSH and CDR2 LQKENI. CDR3 sequence: CASSPGSPGPSYEQYF. DNA of the CDR3: TGTGCCAGCTCACCAGGTTCACCAGGTCCCTCCTACGAGCAGTACTTC.

The genes are TRBV5-1 and TRBJ2-5; D is possibly TRBD1 (5 bases). The CDR3 runs 15 residues. CDR1 SGHRS and CDR2 YFSETQ come from the germline V gene. V was clipped by 4 bases and J by 0 bases, with 13 bases between them. CDR3 sequence (DNA): TGCGCCAGCAGCCCCTGGCCCAGGGACCAAGAGACCCAGTACTTC. It is translated as CASSPWPRDQETQYF. The complete variable domain, with remaining parts taken from reference TRBV5-1 and TRBJ2-5, reads KAGVTQTPRYLIKTRGQQVTLSCSPISGHRSVSWYQQTPGQGLQFLFEYFSETQRNKGNFPGRFSGRQFSNSRSEMNVSTLELGDSALYLCASSPWPRDQETQYFGPGTRLLVL.

Points on this clonotype: The junction departs from germline at one end; a sequencing error may be responsible. The V gene is TRBV6-2 or TRBV6-3, the J gene TRBJ1-1; 7 nucleotides agree with TRBD1. This CDR3 spans 15 amino acids. Germline V gives CDR1 MNHEY, CDR2 SVGEGT. The CDR3 loop is CARSPRRGLGTEAFF. Here the CDR3 DNA reads TGTGCCCGCAGTCCACGTAGGGGGCTGGGCACTGAAGCTTTCTTT.

This clonotype showed up many times. V and J are TRBV4-3 and TRBJ2-4; D tentatively reads TRBD1 or TRBD2 (5 bases each). The CDR3 runs to 16 residues. Germline V gene sequence: CDR1 LGHNA, CDR2 YSLEER. Between the trimmed V and J ends, which lost 1 base and 3 bases, there was a span of 13 bases. The CDR3: CASSQGWGPDKNIQYF. For the CDR3, the DNA is TGCGCCAGCAGCCAAGGATGGGGACCTGACAAAAACATTCAGTACTTC.

This chain joins TRBV7-3 and TRBJ2-2, with a possible D match to TRBD1 (5 bases). CDR1 SGHTA and CDR2 FQGTGA come from the germline V gene. Trimming pared 5 bases from V and 1 base from J, leaving 11 bases between. The CDR3 has 15 amino acids. CDR3 in DNA: TGTGCCAGCAGCCCCCTAAGGGGGAACACCGGGGAGCTGTTTTTT. Amino acid sequence: CASSPLRGNTGELFF.

The rearrangement links TRBV20-1 to TRBJ2-4, with TRBD2 matching over 9 bases. The CDR3 is 14 residues long. Trimming removed 4 bases from V and 1 base from J; junction bases left unmatched: 2. Germline CDR1 and CDR2: DFQATT and SNEGSKA (reference sequence). CDR3 DNA: TGCAGTGCTATAAGCGGGGGGGCCAAAAACATTCAGTACTTC. Residues: CSAISGGAKNIQYF.

This chain joins TRBV6-2 or TRBV6-3 and TRBJ1-5; 7 nucleotides match TRBD1. This CDR3 has 19 residues. Germline trimming cut 5 bases from V and 0 bases from J; bases unmatched to any gene: 16. Germline CDR1 reads MNHEY; CDR2 reads SVGEGT. DNA for the CDR3: TGTGCCAGCAGTCCCCACGCCGGGACAGTGGGACATAGCAATCAGCCCCAGCATTTT. Protein sequence: CASSPHAGTVGHSNQPQHF.

This clonotype was counted at least ten times. This chain connects TRBV12-3 or TRBV12-4 to TRBJ2-7; D gene ambiguous. Between the trimmed V and J ends, which lost 3 bases and 2 bases, there was a span of 8 bases. The CDR3 has 13 amino acids. The DNA of the CDR3 is TGTGCCAGCAGTTTGGCCGCAGCCTACGAGCAGTACTTC. This encodes CASSLAAAYEQYF.

The chain employs TRBV15 and TRBJ1-1, with 7 bases that match TRBD1. Looked up from germline, CDR1 is LNHNV and CDR2 is YYDKDF (reference sequence). This CDR3 comprises 15 residues. The J segment lost 1 base and the V segment lost 0 bases, leaving 2 bases of the junction unmatched. CDR3 residues: CATSRDGQANTEAFF. CDR3 DNA: TGTGCCACCAGCAGAGATGGACAGGCGAACACTGAAGCTTTCTTT.

This clonotype turned up a few times. The gene calls are TRBV18 and TRBJ2-1; 9 bases map to TRBD1. V trimming: 4 bases; J trimming: 5 bases; junction bases outside the gene matches: 24. Looked up from germline, CDR1 is KGHSH and CDR2 is LQKENI. This CDR3 is built from 21 residues. The CDR3 nucleotides are TGTGCCAGCTCACTCTGGACAGGGGCTGGGTTATCAATAGGGTTTGACAATGAGCAGTTCTTC. Translation gives CASSLWTGAGLSIGFDNEQFF.

A few counts support this clonotype. This chain joins TRBV5-6 and TRBJ1-4; a possible D gene is TRBD1 (5 bases). Trimming removed 0 bases at V and 4 bases at J, with 10 bases between. The CDR3 length is 15 residues. Germline values: CDR1 SGHDT, CDR2 YYEEEE. The CDR3 sequence is CASSLEGPLNEKLFF. The DNA for the CDR3 is TGTGCCAGCAGCTTGGAGGGGCCACTTAATGAAAAACTGTTTTTT.

Ten or more counts support this clonotype. The chain links TRBV5-1 to TRBJ2-3; no clear D gene. The CDR3 spans 14 residues. Germline V gene sequence: CDR1 SGHRS, CDR2 YFSETQ. The ends were cut back, 4 bases at V and 0 bases at J, with 9 bases in the middle. CDR3 nucleotides: TGCGCCAGCAGCCCGACCGCGAGCACAGATACGCAGTATTTT. Its translation: CASSPTASTDTQYF.

V is TRBV29-1 and J is TRBJ1-1; D is uncertain. Trimming removed 0 bases from V and 1 base from J, with 9 bases in between. CDR3 length: 14 amino acids. Per the germline V gene, CDR1 is SQVTM and CDR2 is ANQGSEA. The CDR3 here is CSVEDWQKNTEAFF. Written as DNA, the CDR3 is TGCAGCGTTGAAGATTGGCAGAAGAACACTGAAGCTTTCTTT. The variable domain in full, completed from reference TRBV29-1 and TRBJ1-1, reads SAVISQKPSRDICQRGTSLTIQCQVDSQVTMMFWYRQQPGQSLTLIATANQGSEATYESGFVIDKFPISRPNLTFSTLTVSNMSPEDSSIYLCSVEDWQKNTEAFFGQGTRLTVV.

This clonotype occurred a few times. V gene TRBV6-5 combines with J gene TRBJ1-2, with 7 bases that match TRBD1. This CDR3 comprises 13 residues. Germline CDR1 MNHEY, CDR2 SVGAGI. Germline trimming cut 6 bases from V and 7 bases from J; bases unmatched to any gene: 8. CDR3 nucleotides: TGTGCCAGCAGATATGACAGGGTTGGTGGCTACACCTTC. Its protein product is CASRYDRVGGYTF.

This clonotype was recorded many times. The V gene is TRBV7-8, the J gene TRBJ2-7; a possible D gene is TRBD1 (7 bases). CDR3 length: 17 amino acids. V lost 5 bases to trimming and J lost 0 bases, with 20 bases between them. From germline, CDR1 is SGHVS and CDR2 FQNEAQ. This CDR3 reads CASSIMRDSIPSYEQYF. CDR3 nucleotides: TGTGCCAGCAGCATTATGCGGGACAGCATCCCCTCCTACGAGCAGTACTTC.

V gene TRBV28 combines with J gene TRBJ2-4, with D perhaps assigned TRBD1 or TRBD2 (6 bases each). The CDR3 runs 16 residues. Germline assignment: CDR1 MDHEN and CDR2 SYDVKM. With 3 bases removed from V and 8 bases from J, the gap between germline ends came to 20 bases. This chain's CDR3 is CASSFTGAPALHIQYF. DNA for the CDR3: TGTGCCAGCAGTTTTACGGGGGCCCCCGCGTTGCACATTCAGTACTTC.

V usage is TRBV2 and J usage is TRBJ1-1; D not certain. Germline values: CDR1 SNHLY, CDR2 FYNNEI. V was clipped by 1 base and J by 4 bases, with 1 base between them. CDR3 length equals 11 residues. This CDR3 is CASSEGTEAFF. In DNA, the CDR3 is TGTGCCAGCAGTGAAGGCACTGAAGCTTTCTTT.

V and J are TRBV7-9 and TRBJ1-1; D not certain. Germline V CDR1 and CDR2: SEHNR, FQNEAQ (reference sequence). CDR3 length: 10 residues. V was trimmed by 6 bases and J by 7 bases, leaving 6 bases between them. The CDR3 spells CASSIYEAFF. For the CDR3, the DNA is TGTGCCAGCAGTATCTATGAAGCTTTCTTT.

The genes are TRBV24-1 and TRBJ2-7; D is tentatively TRBD1 or TRBD2 (5 bases each). Germline loops: CDR1 KGHDR, CDR2 SFDVKD. The CDR3 loop spans 16 amino acids. V lost 3 bases, J lost 1 base, and 15 bases lay in between. The CDR3 DNA is TGTGCCACCAGTGATGCTGGGGGACGAGGGTCCTACGAGCAGTACTTC. This gives the protein CATSDAGGRGSYEQYF.

Relative to its sample, this clonotype is medium-sized. The chain joins TRBV7-2 to TRBJ2-7; D gene ambiguous. CDR1 is SGHTA and CDR2 is FQGNSA in the germline V gene. This CDR3 contains 14 residues. Trimming took 6 bases from V and 2 from J, leaving 14 bases between them. CDR3 DNA: TGTGCCAGCAGAAACAGTCCAACCACCTACGAGCAGTACTTC. Protein product: CASRNSPTTYEQYF. The full variable domain, rest sourced from reference TRBV7-2 and TRBJ2-7, is GAGVSQSPSNKVTEKGKDVELRCDPISGHTALYWYRQSLGQGLEFLIYFQGNSAPDKSGLPSDRFSAERTGGSVSTLTIQRTQQEDSAVYLCASRNSPTTYEQYFGPGTRLTVT.